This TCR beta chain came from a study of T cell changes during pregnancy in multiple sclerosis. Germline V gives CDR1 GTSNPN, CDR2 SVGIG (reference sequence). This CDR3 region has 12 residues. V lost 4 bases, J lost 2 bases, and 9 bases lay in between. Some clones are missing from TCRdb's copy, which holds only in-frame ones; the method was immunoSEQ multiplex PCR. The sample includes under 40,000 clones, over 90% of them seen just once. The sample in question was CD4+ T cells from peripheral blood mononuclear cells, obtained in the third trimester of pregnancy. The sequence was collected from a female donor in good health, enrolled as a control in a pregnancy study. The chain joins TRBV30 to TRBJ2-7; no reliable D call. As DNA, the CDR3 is TGTGCCTGGAAGGTTGACACCTACGAGCAGTACTTC. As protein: CAWKVDTYEQYF.